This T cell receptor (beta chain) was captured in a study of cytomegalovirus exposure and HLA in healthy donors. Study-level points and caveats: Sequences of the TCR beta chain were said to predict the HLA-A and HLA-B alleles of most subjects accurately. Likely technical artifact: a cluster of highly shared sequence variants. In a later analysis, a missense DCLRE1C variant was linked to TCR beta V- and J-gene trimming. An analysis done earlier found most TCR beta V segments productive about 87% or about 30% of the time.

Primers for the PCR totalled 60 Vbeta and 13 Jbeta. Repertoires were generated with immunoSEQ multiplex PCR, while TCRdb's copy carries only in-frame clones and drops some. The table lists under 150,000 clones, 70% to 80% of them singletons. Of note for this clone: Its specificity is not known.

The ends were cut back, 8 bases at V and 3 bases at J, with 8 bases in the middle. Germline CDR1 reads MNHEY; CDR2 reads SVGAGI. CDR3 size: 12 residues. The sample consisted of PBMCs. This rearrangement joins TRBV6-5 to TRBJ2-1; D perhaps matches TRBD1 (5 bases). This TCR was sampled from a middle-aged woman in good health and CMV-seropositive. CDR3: CASGRGYNEQFF. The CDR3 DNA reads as TGTGCCAGCGGAAGGGGCTACAATGAGCAGTTCTTC.